The 28 T cell receptor beta chains below come from one sample, sequenced in a study of blood T cell repertoires in COVID-19. The repertoire was sequenced with immunoSEQ multiplex PCR; TCRdb's copy has only in-frame clones and lacks some. The sample carries about 440,000 clones, roughly 87% recorded once. The sample consisted of PBMCs or T cells enriched from blood (not recorded which). Receptors were obtained from a woman aged 18-29 years with acute COVID-19.

V gene TRBV7-9 combines with J gene TRBJ1-1, with TRBD1 identical over 8 bases. The germline V gene encodes CDR1 SEHNR and CDR2 FQNEAQ (reference sequence). The V and J ends lost 5 bases and 4 bases, in that order; junction bases with no gene match: 6. CDR3 length: 14 amino acids. The CDR3 DNA reads as TGTGCCAGCAGCCCCCAGGGGGCGCGCACTGAAGCTTTCTTT. Residues: CASSPQGARTEAFF.

The count of this clone is one. V and J are TRBV6-2 or TRBV6-3 and TRBJ2-5; a weak D match, TRBD2 (6 bases). The V gene lost 6 bases and the J gene lost 2 bases, with 13 bases spanning the gap. Germline values: CDR1 MNHEY, CDR2 SVGEGT. CDR3 length: 14 amino acids. The CDR3 bases are TGTGCCAGCAGACCTGGACGGGGGCAAGAGACCCAGTACTTC. Protein: CASRPGRGQETQYF.

This sequence joins TRBV15 and TRBJ1-1; D may be TRBD1 (6 bases). CDR1 is LNHNV and CDR2 is YYDKDF in the germline V gene (reference sequence). This CDR3 contains 14 residues. The V and J ends lost 7 bases and 1 base respectively, with 13 bases between them. CDR3 in amino acids: CATTPDRTNTEAFF. The CDR3 coding sequence is TGTGCCACCACCCCGGACAGAACGAACACTGAAGCTTTCTTT.

This chain connects TRBV7-8 to TRBJ2-7; TRBD1 is a possible D gene (7 bases). In germline, CDR1 is SGHVS, CDR2 FQNEAQ. Trimming removed 6 bases at V and 5 bases at J, with 11 bases between. The CDR3 is 12 residues long. CDR3 DNA sequence: TGTGCCAGCAGTTCAGGGGGGAACGAGCAGTACTTC. This encodes CASSSGGNEQYF.

The chain links TRBV2 to TRBJ1-3, with D hard to call. V lost 6 bases, J lost 0 bases, and 9 bases lay in between. CDR1 and CDR2 (germline): SNHLY, FYNNEI. This CDR3 is 14 amino acids long. The CDR3: CASRREGSGNTIYF. CDR3 in DNA: TGTGCCAGCAGAAGGGAGGGCTCTGGAAACACCATATATTTT.

The chain links TRBV6-2 or TRBV6-3 to TRBJ1-2; 8 nucleotides agree with TRBD1. V shed 0 bases, J shed 8 bases, and the junction held 5 bases outside the gene matches. The CDR3 covers 14 residues. Germline V gene data show CDR1 as MNHEY and CDR2 as SVGEGT. The CDR3 region has the DNA TGTGCCAGCAGTTACTCCCCAGGGGGCAAAGGCTACACCTTC. Its protein product is CASSYSPGGKGYTF.

V usage is TRBV10-2 and J usage is TRBJ2-7, with 12 bases fitting TRBD2. Trimming cost V 0 bases and J 6 bases; bases outside gene matches: 3. CDR1 and CDR2 from the germline V gene are WSHSY and SAAADI. This CDR3 comprises 15 residues. The CDR3: CASSESRTSGIEQYF. Here the CDR3 DNA reads TGCGCCAGCAGTGAGTCGAGGACTAGCGGGATCGAGCAGTACTTC.

This clone has just one count. The chain carries TRBV19 and TRBJ2-1; D may be TRBD2 (6 bases). Per germline, CDR1 LNHDA and CDR2 SQIVND (reference sequence). The V gene lost 3 bases and the J gene lost 8 bases, with 17 bases spanning the gap. The CDR3 is made up of 15 amino acids. The CDR3 DNA reads as TGTGCCAGTAGTATTCGGCGGGAAGCTCGGGATGAGCAGTTCTTC. Translated, it gives CASSIRREARDEQFF.

V and J are TRBV6-5 and TRBJ1-2; D is unclear. This CDR3 is 16 amino acids long. Trimming pared 2 bases from V and 5 bases from J, leaving 18 bases between. Germline CDR1 and CDR2: MNHEY and SVGAGI. The CDR3 here is CASSYQNSLLIYGYTF. The CDR3 coding sequence is TGTGCCAGCAGTTACCAAAATTCCCTCCTAATATATGGCTACACCTTC.

This clone showed up many times. The gene calls are TRBV3-1 (or the pseudogene TRBV3-2) and TRBJ2-7, with 7 bases lining up with TRBD1. The CDR3 extends over 14 amino acids. Germline values: CDR1 LGHDT, CDR2 YNNKEL (reference sequence). The trim removed 1 base at V and 5 bases at J, leaving 5 bases unmatched. Here the CDR3 reads CASSQVRGSNEQYF. The CDR3, as DNA: TGTGCCAGCAGCCAAGTCAGGGGGAGCAACGAGCAGTACTTC.

This rearrangement joins TRBV9 to TRBJ1-6; 7 nucleotides match TRBD1. Trimming removed 0 bases from V and 8 bases from J; junction bases left unmatched: 5. Germline V lookup: CDR1 SGDLS, CDR2 YYNGEE. This CDR3 is built from 15 residues. This CDR3 reads CASSVEGTVDSPLHF. In DNA form, the CDR3 reads TGTGCCAGCAGCGTAGAAGGGACAGTAGATTCACCCCTCCACTTT.

The genes are TRBV18 and TRBJ2-5, with 11 bases identical to TRBD2. This CDR3 region has 15 residues. V lost 2 bases and J lost 4; bases outside the gene matches: 3. Germline V gene data show CDR1 as KGHSH and CDR2 as LQKENI. CDR3 loop: CASSPTSGSPETQYF. As DNA, the CDR3 is TGTGCCAGCTCACCAACTAGCGGGAGTCCAGAGACCCAGTACTTC.

As concerns this clone: Distinct nucleotide sequences in the sample also encode this CDR3. The rearrangement joins TRBV19 to TRBJ2-7; 10 bases line up with TRBD1. CDR3 length: 14 residues. Germline V gene sequence: CDR1 LNHDA, CDR2 SQIVND (reference sequence). V shed 5 bases and J 2 bases; nucleotides not matched to a gene: 3. In DNA, the CDR3 is TGTGCCAGTAGTCCAGGACAGGGGGCCTACGAGCAGTACTTC. The encoded protein is CASSPGQGAYEQYF. The full variable domain, with the rest looked up from reference TRBV19 and TRBJ2-7, is DGGITQSPKYLFRKEGQNVTLSCEQNLNHDAMYWYRQDPGQGLRLIYYSQIVNDFQKGDIAEGYSVSREKKESFPLTVTSAQKNPTAFYLCASSPGQGAYEQYFGPGTRLTVT.

The chain uses TRBV6-5 and TRBJ2-5; 9 bases match TRBD1. Germline trimming cut 6 bases from V and 5 bases from J; bases unmatched to any gene: 7. This CDR3 contains 14 residues. CDR1 is MNHEY, CDR2 SVGAGI, per germline. CDR3 protein: CASSSYRGQETQYF. In nucleotides, the CDR3 is TGTGCCAGCAGCTCCTACAGGGGGCAGGAGACCCAGTACTTC.

The chain links TRBV10-3 to TRBJ2-2; the match to TRBD2 covers 14 bases. CDR3 size: 17 residues. The ends lost 7 bases at V and 4 bases at J; junction bases unmatched: 8. Per germline, CDR1 ENHRY and CDR2 SYGVKD. CDR3 amino acids: CAITGTSGRGFTGELFF. The CDR3 DNA is TGTGCCATCACTGGGACTAGCGGGAGAGGTTTCACCGGGGAGCTGTTTTTT.

This clone was observed a single time. The chain recombines TRBV30 with TRBJ2-5; possible D gene TRBD2, 5 bases. Trimming removed 0 bases from V and 2 bases from J, with 7 bases in between. Germline V gene sequence: CDR1 GTSNPN, CDR2 SVGIG (reference sequence). The CDR3 is 13 residues long. DNA for the CDR3: TGTGCCTGGAGTGTGTCGGGGCAAGAGACCCAGTACTTC. Amino acid sequence: CAWSVSGQETQYF. Full variable domain (rest looked up from reference TRBV30 and TRBJ2-5): SQTIHQWPATLVQPVGSPLSLECTVEGTSNPNLYWYRQAAGRGLQLLFYSVGIGQISSEVPQNLSASRPQDRQFILSSKKLLLSDSGFYLCAWSVSGQETQYFGPGTRLLVL.

This clone was seen only a few times. The sample contains more than one DNA sequence encoding this CDR3. The chain is built from TRBV27 and TRBJ1-1, with no clear D. The CDR3 length is 13 residues. The germline gives CDR1 MNHEY, CDR2 SMNVEV (reference sequence). Trimming left V 3 bases short and J 1 base short, with 6 bases between. CDR3 nucleotides: TGTGCCAGCAGTTTGGCACGGAACACTGAAGCTTTCTTT. Its translation is CASSLARNTEAFF.

The CDR3 protein is CASSPKKGHLYEQYF. The CDR3 DNA sequence: TGTGCCAGCAGCCCGAAGAAGGGACACCTCTACGAGCAGTACTTC. The V call is TRBV7-9, the J call TRBJ2-7; weak D call: TRBD1 (6 bases). This CDR3 is built from 15 residues. The V end was cut by 5 bases, the J end by 3 bases, with 17 bases between. Germline CDR1 and CDR2: SEHNR and FQNEAQ (reference sequence).

V and J are TRBV15 and TRBJ2-7, with 8 bases aligning to TRBD2. The germline CDR1 and CDR2 sequences are LNHNV and YYDKDF (reference sequence). CDR3 length: 14 residues. V gave up 0 bases and J gave up 6 bases; unmatched junction bases: 4. This chain's CDR3 is CATSRELAALEQYF. The DNA of the CDR3 is TGTGCCACCAGCAGAGAACTAGCGGCCCTCGAGCAGTACTTC.

This clone was seen once. The chain combines TRBV5-8 with TRBJ2-1; D may be TRBD2 (7 bases). Germline CDR1 is SGHTS and CDR2 is YDEGEE. CDR3 size: 15 residues. V lost 4 bases and J 2 bases, leaving 13 bases between the germline ends. The CDR3 reads CASSRVGGPYNEQFF. As DNA, the CDR3 is TGTGCCAGCAGCAGGGTCGGGGGGCCCTACAATGAGCAGTTCTTC.

The gene calls are TRBV7-2 and TRBJ1-2, with 10 positions matching TRBD1. There are 17 residues in the CDR3. V trimming: 6 bases; J trimming: 5 bases; junction bases outside the gene matches: 15. Germline V gene lookup returns CDR1 SGHTA and CDR2 FQGNSA. The DNA for the CDR3 is TGTGCCAGCAGGTCGCTCTCCCACGACAGGGGGCAATATGGCTACACCTTC. It is translated as CASRSLSHDRGQYGYTF.

This chain links TRBV10-1 with TRBJ2-2, with D perhaps TRBD2 (5 bases). Trimming stripped 5 bases from V and 1 base from J, with 14 bases between. The CDR3 consists of 16 residues. CDR1 WNHNN and CDR2 SYGVQD come from the germline V gene (reference sequence). The CDR3 sequence: CASSTPFGENTGELFF. The CDR3 nucleotides are TGCGCCAGCAGTACCCCTTTCGGGGAGAACACCGGGGAGCTGTTTTTT.

This chain connects TRBV28 to TRBJ2-2, with 11 bases lining up with TRBD1. Germline CDR1 is MDHEN and CDR2 is SYDVKM. This CDR3 has 16 amino acids. V shed 3 bases, J shed 4 bases, and the junction held 4 bases outside the gene matches. The CDR3 here is CASSFRTGGGTGELFF. In DNA, the CDR3 is TGTGCCAGCAGTTTCCGGACAGGGGGCGGCACCGGGGAGCTGTTTTTT.

Only one count was recorded for this clone. The rearrangement uses TRBV6-5 and TRBJ1-5; tentatively, D is TRBD1 (5 bases). The CDR3 length is 13 residues. Germline-derived CDR1 and CDR2 are MNHEY and SVGAGI. V was shortened by 5 bases and J by 7 bases, with 12 bases between the two germline ends. The CDR3 loop reads CASSQGPEQPQHF. CDR3 bases: TGTGCCAGCAGTCAGGGTCCAGAGCAGCCCCAGCATTTT.

The chain recombines TRBV28 with TRBJ2-3; 12 nucleotides align to TRBD2. Germline assignment: CDR1 MDHEN and CDR2 SYDVKM. The CDR3 sequence is 17 residues long. The V segment lost 6 bases and the J segment 2 bases; nucleotides outside the gene matches: 9. CDR3: CASRSSGLAGTTDTQYF. In DNA, the CDR3 is TGTGCCAGCAGAAGTTCTGGACTAGCGGGGACCACAGATACGCAGTATTTT.

The chain has TRBV19 and TRBJ2-1; TRBD1 aligns across 8 bases. CDR3 length: 13 amino acids. Germline V gene sequence: CDR1 LNHDA, CDR2 SQIVND (reference sequence). V was clipped by 2 bases and J by 13 bases; unmatched bases: 7. CDR3 nucleotides: TGTGCCAGTAGTATACAGGGGGCGCGGTCCCAGTTCTTC. The encoded protein is CASSIQGARSQFF.

The rearrangement joins TRBV28 to TRBJ2-5; 10 bases line up with TRBD2. V trimming: 3 bases; J trimming: 4 bases; junction bases outside the gene matches: 8. Germline CDR1 reads MDHEN; CDR2 reads SYDVKM. The CDR3 is made up of 16 amino acids. CDR3 loop: CASSLPQRLAGETQYF. CDR3 bases: TGTGCCAGCAGTTTGCCGCAGAGACTAGCGGGAGAGACCCAGTACTTC.

The gene calls are TRBV28 and TRBJ1-2; TRBD1 agrees at 10 bases. The CDR3 contains 14 residues. Trimming took 8 bases from V and 5 from J; bases not matched to a gene: 8. From germline, CDR1 is MDHEN and CDR2 SYDVKM. The CDR3 bases are TGTGCCAGCGGGACAGGGGTGAGGAGATATGGCTACACCTTC. This encodes CASGTGVRRYGYTF.